This record looks at one TCR beta chain sequence and its context. Germline loops: CDR1 MNHNS, CDR2 SASEGT. V was pared by 4 bases and J by 2 bases, with 2 bases of the junction left unmatched. The CDR3 is 13 residues long. This sample stems from a study of T cell changes during pregnancy in multiple sclerosis. TCRdb keeps only in-frame clones here, not all; method: immunoSEQ multiplex PCR. The table has tens of thousands of clones, about nine tenths seen once. The rearrangement joins TRBV6-1 to TRBJ2-7; the match to TRBD1 covers 7 bases. The sequencing used CD4+ T cells from peripheral blood mononuclear cells, collected in the third trimester of pregnancy. The sequence derives from a female donor with multiple sclerosis, enrolled in a pregnancy study. The CDR3 region is CASSVGQAYEQYF. CDR3 DNA sequence: TGTGCCAGCAGTGTTGGACAGGCCTACGAGCAGTACTTC.